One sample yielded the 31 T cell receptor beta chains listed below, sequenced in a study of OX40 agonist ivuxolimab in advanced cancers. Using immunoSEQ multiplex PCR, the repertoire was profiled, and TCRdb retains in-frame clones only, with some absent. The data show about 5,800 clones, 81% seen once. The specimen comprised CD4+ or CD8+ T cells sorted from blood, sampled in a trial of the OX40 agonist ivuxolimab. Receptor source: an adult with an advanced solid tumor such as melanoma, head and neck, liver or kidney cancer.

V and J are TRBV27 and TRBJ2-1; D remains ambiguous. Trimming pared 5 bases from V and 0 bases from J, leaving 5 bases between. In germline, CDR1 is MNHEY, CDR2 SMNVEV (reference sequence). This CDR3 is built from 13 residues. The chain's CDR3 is CASSATSYNEQFF. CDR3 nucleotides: TGTGCCAGCAGTGCCACCTCCTACAATGAGCAGTTCTTC.

CDR3 loop: CASSWNPWDYGYTF. Written as DNA, the CDR3 is TGTGCCAGCAGTTGGAACCCATGGGACTATGGCTACACCTTC. V and J are TRBV27 and TRBJ1-2; the D is unclear. Germline V gives CDR1 MNHEY, CDR2 SMNVEV (reference sequence). Trimming pared 4 bases from V and 3 bases from J, leaving 12 bases between. This CDR3 is 14 amino acids long.

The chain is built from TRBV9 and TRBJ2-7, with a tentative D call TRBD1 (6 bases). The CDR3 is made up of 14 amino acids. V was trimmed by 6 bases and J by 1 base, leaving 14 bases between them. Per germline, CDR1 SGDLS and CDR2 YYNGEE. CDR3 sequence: CASNAGDTSYEQYF. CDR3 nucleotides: TGTGCCAGCAACGCTGGGGACACATCCTACGAGCAGTACTTC.

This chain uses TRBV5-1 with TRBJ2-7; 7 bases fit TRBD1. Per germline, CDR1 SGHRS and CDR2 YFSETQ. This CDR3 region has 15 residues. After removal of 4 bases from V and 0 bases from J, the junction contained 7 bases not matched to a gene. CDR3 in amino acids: CASSPDRMSSYEQYF. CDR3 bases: TGCGCCAGCAGCCCGGACAGGATGAGCTCCTACGAGCAGTACTTC.

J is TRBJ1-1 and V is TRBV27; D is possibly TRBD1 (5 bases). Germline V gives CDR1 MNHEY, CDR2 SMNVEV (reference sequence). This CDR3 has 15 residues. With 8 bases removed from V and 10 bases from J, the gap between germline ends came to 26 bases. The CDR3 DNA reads TGTGCCAGCTCACTCCCCGGGGCCGATATCGCTCGAGCTTTCTTT. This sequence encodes CASSLPGADIARAFF.

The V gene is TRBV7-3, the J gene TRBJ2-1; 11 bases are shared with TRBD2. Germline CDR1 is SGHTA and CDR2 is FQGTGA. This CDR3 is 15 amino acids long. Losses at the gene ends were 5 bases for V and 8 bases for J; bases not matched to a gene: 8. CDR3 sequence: CASSTLAGGLDEQFF. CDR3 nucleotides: TGTGCCAGCAGCACCTTAGCGGGGGGGCTCGATGAGCAGTTCTTC.

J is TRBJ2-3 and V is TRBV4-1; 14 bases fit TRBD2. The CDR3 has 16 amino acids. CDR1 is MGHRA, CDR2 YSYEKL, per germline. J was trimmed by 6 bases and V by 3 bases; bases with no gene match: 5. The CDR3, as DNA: TGCGCCAGCAGCCATCCGGGACTAGCGGGGGCGGATACGCAGTATTTT. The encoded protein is CASSHPGLAGADTQYF.

The CDR3: CASSLPNRVGEQYF. The CDR3 coding sequence is TGTGCCAGCAGCTTACCGAACAGGGTCGGCGAGCAGTACTTC. The chain has TRBV7-9 and TRBJ2-7; tentatively, D is TRBD1 (6 bases). The CDR3 extends over 14 amino acids. Germline CDR1 reads SEHNR; CDR2 reads FQNEAQ (reference sequence). V was pared by 2 bases and J by 6 bases, with 14 bases between.

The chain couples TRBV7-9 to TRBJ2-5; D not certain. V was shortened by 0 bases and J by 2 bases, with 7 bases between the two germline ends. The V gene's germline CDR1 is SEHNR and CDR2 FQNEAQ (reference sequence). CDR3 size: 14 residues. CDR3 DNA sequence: TGTGCCAGCAGCTTAGCGGCAGGTCAAGAGACCCAGTACTTC. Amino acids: CASSLAAGQETQYF.

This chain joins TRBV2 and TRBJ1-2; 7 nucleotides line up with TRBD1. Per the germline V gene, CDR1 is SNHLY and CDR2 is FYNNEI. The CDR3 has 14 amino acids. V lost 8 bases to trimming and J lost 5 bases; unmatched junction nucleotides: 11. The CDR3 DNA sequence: TGTGCCAGCGATCAGGGGGGGATATTTTATGGCTACACCTTC. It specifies CASDQGGIFYGYTF.

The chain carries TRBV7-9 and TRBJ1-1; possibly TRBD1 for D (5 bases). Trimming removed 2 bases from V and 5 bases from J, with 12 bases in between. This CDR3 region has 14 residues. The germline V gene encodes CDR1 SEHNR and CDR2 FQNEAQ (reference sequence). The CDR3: CASSLTQGGTEAFF. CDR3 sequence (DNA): TGTGCCAGCAGCTTAACGCAGGGAGGTACTGAAGCTTTCTTT.

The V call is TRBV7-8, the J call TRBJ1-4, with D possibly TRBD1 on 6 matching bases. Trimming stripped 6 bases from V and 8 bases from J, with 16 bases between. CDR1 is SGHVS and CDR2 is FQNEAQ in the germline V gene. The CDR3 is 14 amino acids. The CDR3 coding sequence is TGTGCCAGCAGTGAGGGGGGACTGGGGGAAAAACTGTTTTTT. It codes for CASSEGGLGEKLFF. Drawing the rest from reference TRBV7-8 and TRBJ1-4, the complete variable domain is GAGVSQSPRYKVAKRGQDVALRCDPISGHVSLFWYQQALGQGPEFLTYFQNEAQLDKSGLPSDRFFAERPEGSVSTLKIQRTQQEDSAVYLCASSEGGLGEKLFFGSGTQLSVL.

The CDR3 reads CASSMGTDLWETQYF. CDR3 nucleotide sequence: TGTGCCAGTAGTATGGGGACAGACCTCTGGGAGACCCAGTACTTC. J is TRBJ2-5 and V is TRBV19; 7 nucleotides match TRBD1. V lost 3 bases to trimming and J lost 5 bases; unmatched junction nucleotides: 9. The CDR3 sequence is 15 residues long. Germline-derived CDR1 and CDR2 are LNHDA and SQIVND (reference sequence).

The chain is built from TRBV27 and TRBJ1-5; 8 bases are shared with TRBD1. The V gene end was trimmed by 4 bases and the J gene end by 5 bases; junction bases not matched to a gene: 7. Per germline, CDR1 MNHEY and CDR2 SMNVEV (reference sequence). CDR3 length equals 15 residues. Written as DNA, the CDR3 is TGTGCCAGCAGTTATAGACCAGGGGGCGATCAGCCCCAGCATTTT. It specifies CASSYRPGGDQPQHF.

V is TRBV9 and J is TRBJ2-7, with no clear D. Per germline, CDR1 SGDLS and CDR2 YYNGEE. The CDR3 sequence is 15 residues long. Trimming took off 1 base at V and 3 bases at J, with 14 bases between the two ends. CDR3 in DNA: TGTGCCAGCAGCGTACCCATCGACTTTTTCTACGAGCAGTACTTC. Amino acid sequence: CASSVPIDFFYEQYF.

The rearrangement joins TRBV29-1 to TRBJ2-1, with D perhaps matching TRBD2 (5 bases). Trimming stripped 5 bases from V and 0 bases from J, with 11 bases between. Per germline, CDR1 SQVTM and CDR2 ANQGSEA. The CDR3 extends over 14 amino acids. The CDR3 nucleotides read TGCAGCGTTCGGCGGGCGAGCTCCTACAATGAGCAGTTCTTC. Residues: CSVRRASSYNEQFF.

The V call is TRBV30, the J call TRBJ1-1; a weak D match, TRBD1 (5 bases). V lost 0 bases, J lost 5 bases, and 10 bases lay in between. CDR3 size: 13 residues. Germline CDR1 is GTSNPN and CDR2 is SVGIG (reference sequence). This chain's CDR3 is CAWSVFGGTEAFF. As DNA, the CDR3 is TGTGCCTGGAGTGTATTCGGGGGGACTGAAGCTTTCTTT.

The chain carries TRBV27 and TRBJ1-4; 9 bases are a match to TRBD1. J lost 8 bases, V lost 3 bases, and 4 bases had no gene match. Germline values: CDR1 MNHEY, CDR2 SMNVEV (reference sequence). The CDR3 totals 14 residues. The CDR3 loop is CASSLAGTGEKLFF. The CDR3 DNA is TGTGCCAGCAGTTTGGCCGGGACAGGGGAAAAACTGTTTTTT.

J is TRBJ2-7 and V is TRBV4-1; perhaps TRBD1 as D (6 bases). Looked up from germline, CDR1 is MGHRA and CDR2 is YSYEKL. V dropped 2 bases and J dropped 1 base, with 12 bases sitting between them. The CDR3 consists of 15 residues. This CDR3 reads CASSQPARGSYEQYF. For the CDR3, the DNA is TGCGCCAGCAGCCAACCGGCCAGGGGATCCTACGAGCAGTACTTC.

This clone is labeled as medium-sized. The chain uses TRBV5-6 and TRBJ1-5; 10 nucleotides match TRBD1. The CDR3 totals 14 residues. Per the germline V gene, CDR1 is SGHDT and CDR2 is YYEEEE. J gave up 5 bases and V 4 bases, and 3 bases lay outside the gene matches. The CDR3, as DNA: TGTGCCAGCAGCCATGGGACAGGGGATCAGCCCCAGCATTTT. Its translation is CASSHGTGDQPQHF.

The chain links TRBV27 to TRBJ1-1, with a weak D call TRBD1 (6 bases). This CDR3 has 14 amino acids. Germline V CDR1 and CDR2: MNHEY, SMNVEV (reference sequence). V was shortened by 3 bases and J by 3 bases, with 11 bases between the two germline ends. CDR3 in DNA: TGTGCCAGCAGTTTGCTACAGGGATACACTGAAGCTTTCTTT. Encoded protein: CASSLLQGYTEAFF.

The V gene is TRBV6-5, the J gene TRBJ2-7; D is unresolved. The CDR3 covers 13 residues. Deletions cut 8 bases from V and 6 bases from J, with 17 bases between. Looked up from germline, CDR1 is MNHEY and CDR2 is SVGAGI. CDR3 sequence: CASAPSGGREQYF. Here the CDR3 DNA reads TGTGCCAGCGCTCCCAGTGGCGGCCGCGAGCAGTACTTC.

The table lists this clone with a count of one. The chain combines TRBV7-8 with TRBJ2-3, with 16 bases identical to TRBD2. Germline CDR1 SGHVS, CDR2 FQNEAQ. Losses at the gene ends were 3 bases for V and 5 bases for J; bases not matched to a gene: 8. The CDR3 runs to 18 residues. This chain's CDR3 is CASSFSGTSGGAGDTQYF. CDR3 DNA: TGTGCCAGCAGCTTCTCCGGGACTAGCGGGGGGGCCGGAGATACGCAGTATTTT.

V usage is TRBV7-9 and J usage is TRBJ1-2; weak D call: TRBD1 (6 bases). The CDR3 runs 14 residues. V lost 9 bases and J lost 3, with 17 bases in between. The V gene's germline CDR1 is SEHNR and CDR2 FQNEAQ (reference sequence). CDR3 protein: CASSRRGAYYGYTF. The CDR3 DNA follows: TGTGCCAGTAGCAGGAGGGGGGCGTACTATGGCTACACCTTC.

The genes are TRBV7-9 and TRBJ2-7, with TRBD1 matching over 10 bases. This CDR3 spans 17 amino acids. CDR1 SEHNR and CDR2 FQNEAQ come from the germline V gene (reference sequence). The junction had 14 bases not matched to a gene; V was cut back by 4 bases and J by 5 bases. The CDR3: CASSSRLLDRGSHEQYF. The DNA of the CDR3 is TGTGCCAGCAGCTCTAGATTATTGGACAGGGGGTCCCACGAGCAGTACTTC.

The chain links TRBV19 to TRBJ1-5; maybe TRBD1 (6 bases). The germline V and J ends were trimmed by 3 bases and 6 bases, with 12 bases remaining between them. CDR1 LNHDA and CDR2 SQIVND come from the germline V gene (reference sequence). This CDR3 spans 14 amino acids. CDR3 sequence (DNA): TGTGCCAGTAGTATCCCGGGGGCGGGTCAGCCCCAGCATTTT. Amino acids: CASSIPGAGQPQHF. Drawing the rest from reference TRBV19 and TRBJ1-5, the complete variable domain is DGGITQSPKYLFRKEGQNVTLSCEQNLNHDAMYWYRQDPGQGLRLIYYSQIVNDFQKGDIAEGYSVSREKKESFPLTVTSAQKNPTAFYLCASSIPGAGQPQHFGDGTRLSIL.

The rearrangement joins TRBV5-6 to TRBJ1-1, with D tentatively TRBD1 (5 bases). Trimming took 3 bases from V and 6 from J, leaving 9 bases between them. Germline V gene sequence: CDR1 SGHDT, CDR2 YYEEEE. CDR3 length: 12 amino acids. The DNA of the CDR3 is TGTGCCAGCAGCTCAGGGTTGCCTGAAGCTTTCTTT. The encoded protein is CASSSGLPEAFF.

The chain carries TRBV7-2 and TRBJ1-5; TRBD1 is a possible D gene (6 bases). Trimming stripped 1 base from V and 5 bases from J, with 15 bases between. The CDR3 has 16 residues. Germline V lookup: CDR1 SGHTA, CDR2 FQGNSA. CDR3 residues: CASSLVGGWVHQPQHF. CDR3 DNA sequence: TGTGCCAGCAGCTTAGTAGGGGGTTGGGTGCATCAGCCCCAGCATTTT.

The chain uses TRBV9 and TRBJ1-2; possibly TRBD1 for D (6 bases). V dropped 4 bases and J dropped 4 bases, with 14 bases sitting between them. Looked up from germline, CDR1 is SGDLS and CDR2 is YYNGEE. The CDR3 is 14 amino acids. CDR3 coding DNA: TGTGCCAGCAGCCCTCAGGGGAGTACCTATGGCTACACCTTC. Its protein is CASSPQGSTYGYTF. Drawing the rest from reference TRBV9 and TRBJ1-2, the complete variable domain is DSGVTQTPKHLITATGQRVTLRCSPRSGDLSVYWYQQSLDQGLQFLIQYYNGEERAKGNILERFSAQQFPDLHSELNLSSLELGDSALYFCASSPQGSTYGYTFGSGTRLTVV.

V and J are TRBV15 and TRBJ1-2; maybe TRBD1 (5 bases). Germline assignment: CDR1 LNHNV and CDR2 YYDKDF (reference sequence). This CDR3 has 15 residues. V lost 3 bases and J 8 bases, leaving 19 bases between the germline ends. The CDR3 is CATSRATATPAGYTF. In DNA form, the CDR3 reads TGTGCCACCAGCAGGGCGACAGCTACCCCGGCGGGCTACACCTTC.

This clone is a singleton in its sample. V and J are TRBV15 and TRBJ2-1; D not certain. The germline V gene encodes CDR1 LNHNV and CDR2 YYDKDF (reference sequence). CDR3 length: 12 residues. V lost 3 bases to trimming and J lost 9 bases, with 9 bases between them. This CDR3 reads CATSSPGSEQFF. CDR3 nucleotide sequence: TGTGCCACCAGCAGTCCCGGGTCTGAGCAGTTCTTC.